Each of the 7 T cell receptor beta chains below was sequenced from the same sample in a study of technical replicates of blood from several donors. TCRdb's table, derived via immunoSEQ multiplex PCR, lists solely in-frame clones and lacks some. The profile shows tens of thousands of clones, roughly 93% of them singletons. Material for sequencing was T cells isolated from PBMCs. The receptors stem from a human donor in good health.

CDR3 protein: CASSSAALTYEQYF. The CDR3 coding sequence is TGTGCCAGTAGCTCCGCGGCCCTGACCTACGAGCAGTACTTC. This sequence joins TRBV19 and TRBJ2-7; D not certain. CDR3 length: 14 amino acids. Germline CDR1 is LNHDA and CDR2 is SQIVND (reference sequence). V dropped 6 bases and J dropped 2 bases, with 14 bases sitting between them.

The gene calls are TRBV2 and TRBJ1-5; no clear D. Trimming left V 6 bases short and J 5 bases short, with 11 bases between. Germline V CDR1 and CDR2: SNHLY, FYNNEI. The CDR3 totals 13 residues. The CDR3 nucleotides are TGTGCCAGCAGATGGGGAGGGTATCAGCCCCAGCATTTT. Protein: CASRWGGYQPQHF.

This rearrangement joins TRBV9 to TRBJ1-2; perhaps TRBD1 as D (5 bases). Trimming pared 2 bases from V and 8 bases from J, leaving 10 bases between. The CDR3 contains 12 residues. The germline V gene has CDR1 SGDLS and CDR2 YYNGEE. CDR3 DNA: TGTGCCAGCAGCGTTGCGGGGCTAGGCTACACCTTC. Protein product: CASSVAGLGYTF. Together with reference TRBV9 and TRBJ1-2, the CDR3 gives the full variable domain: DSGVTQTPKHLITATGQRVTLRCSPRSGDLSVYWYQQSLDQGLQFLIQYYNGEERAKGNILERFSAQQFPDLHSELNLSSLELGDSALYFCASSVAGLGYTFGSGTRLTVV.

This clone was recorded once. The chain links TRBV11-3 to TRBJ2-7, with 8 bases aligning to TRBD1. V trimming: 4 bases; J trimming: 3 bases; junction bases outside the gene matches: 5. This CDR3 is built from 14 residues. Germline V gene lookup returns CDR1 SGHNT and CDR2 YENEEA. The CDR3 DNA reads TGTGCCAGCAGCTATCGGACAGGGTTCTACGAGCAGTACTTC. Protein product: CASSYRTGFYEQYF.

The rearrangement links TRBV5-6 to TRBJ2-2, with D unresolved. The CDR3 spans 14 residues. Germline V gene lookup returns CDR1 SGHDT and CDR2 YYEEEE. The germline V and J ends were trimmed by 0 bases and 1 base, with 4 bases remaining between them. CDR3 sequence: CASSLGVNTGELFF. The DNA of the CDR3 is TGTGCCAGCAGCTTGGGAGTGAACACCGGGGAGCTGTTTTTT.

The CDR3 sequence is CASSLPSSYEQYF. The CDR3 DNA follows: TGTGCCAGCTCTCTCCCGAGCTCCTACGAGCAGTACTTC. V and J are TRBV18 and TRBJ2-7; D is unresolved. Germline V CDR1 and CDR2: KGHSH, LQKENI. The CDR3 runs to 13 residues. V lost 6 bases and J lost 0, with 9 bases in between.

The chain employs TRBV5-4 and TRBJ2-5, with a weak D call TRBD2 (6 bases). The CDR3 contains 15 residues. CDR1 is SGHNT, CDR2 YYREEE, per germline (reference sequence). Trimming stripped 4 bases from V and 4 bases from J, with 17 bases between. CDR3 sequence reads: CASSGWALGGETQYF. In nucleotides, the CDR3 is TGTGCCAGCAGCGGTTGGGCGCTGGGAGGAGAGACCCAGTACTTC.